This is a list of T cell receptor beta chains from one sample in a study of blood T cells in healthy people across ages. TCRdb reprocessed the 5' RACE reads with MiXCR, giving one entry per CDR3 protein. Of 1,500,000 or so distinct CDR3 sequences in the sample, approximately 63% are singletons; the top ten hold 6.7%. Specimen: blood. All receptors come from a man in his late teens or twenties in good health. CDR3s include the opening cysteine and the closing phenylalanine or tryptophan. D genes are given only for firm matches. The size entry is marked missing in some rows and otherwise reads once, few, many or a size class.

d_call	v_call	j_call	clone_size	cdr3_aa	cdr3_nt
TRBD2	TRBV12-3/TRBV12-4	TRBJ2-7	few	CASSLTLAGVYHEQYF	TGTGCCAGCAGTTTAACTTTGGCGGGGGTTTACCACGAGCAGTACTTC
.	TRBV14	TRBJ1-5	.	CASSQTGGWPQHF	TGTGCCAGCAGCCAGACGGGGGGCTGGCCCCAGCATTTT
.	TRBV7-9	TRBJ2-7	.	CASSNRSYEQYF	TGTGCCAGCAGCAATAGGTCCTACGAGCAGTACTTC
.	TRBV29-1	TRBJ1-2	many	CSVVRGGGYTF	TGCAGCGTTGTCAGGGGCGGTGGCTACACCTTC
.	TRBV25-1	TRBJ1-5	.	CASSGTGRPQHF	TGTGCCAGCAGTGGTACCGGGCGGCCCCAGCATTTT
.	TRBV5-6	TRBJ1-2	.	CASSPGGNSGYTF	TGTGCCAGCAGCCCGGGAGGGAATTCGGGCTACACCTTC
.	TRBV4-3	TRBJ2-7	.	CASSQDLFAGIYEQYF	TGCGCCAGCAGCCAAGATCTATTCGCAGGGATCTACGAGCAGTACTTC
.	TRBV29-1	TRBJ2-7	few	CSGSGGSPYEQYF	TGCAGTGGGTCGGGGGGCTCTCCCTACGAGCAGTACTTC
.	TRBV27	TRBJ2-7	few	CASSSYRVGEQYF	TGTGCCAGCAGTTCTTACAGGGTCGGCGAGCAGTACTTC
.	TRBV5-1	TRBJ1-4	few	CASSPNTGVQEKLFF	TGCGCCAGCAGCCCTAACACAGGCGTGCAAGAAAAACTGTTTTTT
TRBD1	TRBV6-1	TRBJ1-5	few	CASLRDSPNQPQHF	TGTGCCAGCCTCCGGGACAGCCCAAATCAGCCCCAGCATTTT
.	TRBV2	TRBJ2-4	once	CASNGPPDIQYF	TGTGCCAGCAACGGTCCCCCGGACATTCAGTACTTC
TRBD2	TRBV3-1	TRBJ2-1	few	CASSQDDTMQGLADHNEQFF	TGTGCCAGCAGCCAAGACGATACCATGCAGGGACTAGCGGATCACAATGAGCAGTTCTTC
.	TRBV28	TRBJ2-5	once	CASSLMIAGEGTQYF	TGTGCCAGCAGTTTGATGATCGCCGGGGAAGGGACCCAGTACTTC
TRBD2	TRBV6-2/TRBV6-3	TRBJ2-3	.	CASSGPRTSGSSTDTQYF	TGTGCCAGCTCCGGACCCAGGACTAGCGGATCTAGCACAGATACGCAGTATTTT
.	TRBV12-3/TRBV12-4	TRBJ2-7	.	CASSSPLTQGEQYF	TGTGCCAGCAGTTCCCCACTCACACAGGGCGAGCAGTACTTC
.	TRBV7-6	TRBJ2-2	.	CASSVGGLGELFF	TGTGCCAGCAGCGTAGGGGGGCTCGGGGAGCTGTTTTTT
TRBD2	TRBV4-2	TRBJ2-5	few	CASSPIRTGTSGSLKTQYF	TGTGCCAGCAGCCCTATAAGGACCGGGACTAGCGGGAGCTTAAAGACCCAGTACTTC
.	TRBV29-1	TRBJ2-7	.	CSVEVGGSSGYEQYF	TGCAGCGTTGAAGTCGGGGGCTCCAGCGGCTACGAGCAGTACTTC
.	TRBV20-1	TRBJ2-3	.	CSAMFSDTQYF	TGCAGTGCTATGTTCTCCGATACGCAGTATTTT
.	TRBV29-1	TRBJ2-7	few	CSVRTSLQSNYEQYF	TGCAGCGTCCGAACCAGTCTTCAATCCAACTACGAGCAGTACTTC
TRBD2	TRBV6-5	TRBJ2-5	.	CASSPGLEKTQYF	TGTGCCAGCAGCCCCGGACTAGAAAAGACCCAGTACTTC
TRBD2	TRBV20-1	TRBJ2-3	.	CSAPKRGGSDTQYF	TGCAGTGCTCCAAAGCGGGGGGGTTCAGATACGCAGTATTTT
.	TRBV15	TRBJ1-2	.	CATSREGVDGYTF	TGTGCCACCAGCAGAGAAGGGGTCGATGGCTACACCTTC
.	TRBV12-3/TRBV12-4	TRBJ1-1	.	CASRGEWTEAFF	TGTGCCAGCCGCGGGGAATGGACAGAAGCTTTCTTT
.	TRBV4-2	TRBJ2-1	few	CASSTSDNEQFF	TGTGCCAGCAGCACCTCTGACAATGAGCAGTTCTTC
.	TRBV15	TRBJ2-3	.	CATSRRNTQYF	TGTGCCACCAGCAGGAGGAATACGCAGTATTTT
TRBD1	TRBV30	TRBJ1-2	.	CAGYGQGPLWGYTF	TGTGCCGGTTATGGACAGGGGCCCCTTTGGGGCTACACCTTC
.	TRBV7-9	TRBJ2-2	once	CASSLGGDTGELFF	TGTGCCAGCAGCTTAGGAGGGGACACCGGGGAGCTGTTTTTT
.	TRBV6-5	TRBJ1-5	.	CASSYGAGSNQPQHF	TGTGCCAGCAGTTACGGGGCCGGGAGCAATCAGCCCCAGCATTTT
TRBD2	TRBV9	TRBJ2-5	once	CASSVGGLTQETQYF	TGTGCCAGCAGCGTAGGGGGACTAACCCAAGAGACCCAGTACTTC
.	TRBV29-1	TRBJ2-7	few	CSVYEGPGQYF	TGCAGCGTGTATGAGGGTCCAGGGCAGTACTTC
.	TRBV7-2	TRBJ1-2	few	CASSKTGTADGYTF	TGTGCCAGCAGTAAAACTGGGACCGCGGATGGCTACACCTTC
TRBD2	TRBV7-7	TRBJ2-1	.	CASSFRASGYNEQFF	TGTGCTAGCAGCTTTAGGGCTAGCGGCTACAATGAGCAGTTCTTC
TRBD1	TRBV5-1	TRBJ2-4	few	CASSPDRGRTEQYF	TGCGCCAGCAGCCCTGACAGGGGACGTACGGAGCAGTACTTC
.	TRBV4-2	TRBJ1-2	many	CASSQDIEGPYGYTF	TGTGCCAGCAGCCAAGACATCGAGGGTCCCTATGGCTACACCTTC
.	TRBV29-1	TRBJ1-1	.	CSVERGAAFF	TGCAGCGTTGAAAGGGGAGCAGCTTTCTTT
.	TRBV20-1	TRBJ1-1	.	CSASRKGTEAFF	TGCAGTGCTAGTAGAAAAGGGACTGAAGCTTTCTTT
TRBD2	TRBV27	TRBJ2-7	.	CASSFTSGGAYEQYF	TGTGCCAGCAGTTTTACTAGCGGGGGGGCCTACGAGCAGTACTTC
TRBD2	TRBV5-1	TRBJ2-5	.	CASSLLGLAGYSEQYF	TGCGCCAGCAGCTTGCTCGGACTAGCGGGATACAGTGAGCAGTACTTC
.	TRBV12-3/TRBV12-4	TRBJ2-3	.	CASSSLAALTDTQYF	TGTGCCAGCAGCAGTTTAGCGGCCCTCACAGATACGCAGTATTTT
.	TRBV3-1	TRBJ1-2	.	CASSHKTTNYGYTF	TGTGCCAGCAGCCATAAGACAACTAACTATGGCTACACCTTC
.	TRBV3-1	TRBJ2-6	.	CASSTRTVRSSGANVLTF	TGTGCCAGCAGCACCCGGACGGTTAGAAGCTCTGGGGCCAACGTCCTGACTTTC
.	TRBV5-1	TRBJ2-3	.	CASSFQSSTDTQYF	TGCGCCAGCAGCTTCCAATCTAGCACAGATACGCAGTATTTT
.	TRBV4-1	TRBJ1-1	few	CASSPRSSVGGNTEAFF	TGCGCCAGCAGCCCAAGGTCGAGTGTTGGGGGGAACACTGAAGCTTTCTTT